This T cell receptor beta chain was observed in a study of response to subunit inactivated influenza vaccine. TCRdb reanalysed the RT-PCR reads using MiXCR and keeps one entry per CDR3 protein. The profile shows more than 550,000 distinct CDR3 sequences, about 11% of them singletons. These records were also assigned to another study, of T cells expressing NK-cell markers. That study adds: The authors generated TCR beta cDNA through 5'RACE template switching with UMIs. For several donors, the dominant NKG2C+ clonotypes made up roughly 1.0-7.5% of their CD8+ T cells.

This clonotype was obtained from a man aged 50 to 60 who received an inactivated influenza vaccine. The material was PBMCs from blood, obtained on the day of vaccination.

The CDR3 nucleotides read TGCAGCGCTCGTCGGGCCCTGGCTGAAAAACTGTTTTTT. Residues: CSARRALAEKLFF. The rearrangement uses TRBV29-1 and TRBJ1-4; D unclear. Germline loops: CDR1 SQVTM, CDR2 ANQGSEA. Trimming pared 7 bases from V and 7 bases from J, leaving 16 bases between. The CDR3 contains 13 residues. The full variable domain, completed using reference TRBV29-1 and TRBJ1-4, is SAVISQKPSRDICQRGTSLTIQCQVDSQVTMMFWYRQQPGQSLTLIATANQGSEATYESGFVIDKFPISRPNLTFSTLTVSNMSPEDSSIYLCSARRALAEKLFFGSGTQLSVL.